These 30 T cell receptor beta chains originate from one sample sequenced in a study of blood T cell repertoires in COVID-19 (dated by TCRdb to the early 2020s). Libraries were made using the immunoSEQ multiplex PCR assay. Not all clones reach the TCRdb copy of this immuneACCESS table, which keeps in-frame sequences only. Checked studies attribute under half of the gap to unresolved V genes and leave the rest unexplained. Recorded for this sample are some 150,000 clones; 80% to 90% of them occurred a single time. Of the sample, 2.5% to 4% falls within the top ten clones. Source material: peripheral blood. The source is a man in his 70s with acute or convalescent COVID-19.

The CDR3 spells CASSEAGTSGSGTGELFF. The CDR3 DNA reads TGTGCCAGCAGTGAAGCTGGGACTAGCGGGAGTGGCACCGGGGAGCTGTTTTTT. This chain uses TRBV6-1 with TRBJ2-2, with 14 positions matching TRBD2. Germline V gene lookup returns CDR1 MNHNS and CDR2 SASEGT. Losses at the gene ends were 0 bases for V and 4 bases for J; bases not matched to a gene: 4. There are 18 residues in the CDR3.

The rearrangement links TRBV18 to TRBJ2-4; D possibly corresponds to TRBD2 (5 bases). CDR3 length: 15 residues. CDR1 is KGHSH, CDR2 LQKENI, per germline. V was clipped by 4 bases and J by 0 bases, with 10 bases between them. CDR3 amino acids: CASSLMGEAKNIQYF. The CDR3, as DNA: TGTGCCAGCTCACTAATGGGAGAAGCCAAAAACATTCAGTACTTC.

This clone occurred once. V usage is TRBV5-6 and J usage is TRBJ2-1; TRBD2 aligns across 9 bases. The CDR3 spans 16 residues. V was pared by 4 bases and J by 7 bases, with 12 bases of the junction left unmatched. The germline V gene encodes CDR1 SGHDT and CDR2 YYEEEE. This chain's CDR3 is CASSLVAGAARNEQFF. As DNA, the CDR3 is TGTGCCAGCAGCCTGGTAGCGGGAGCGGCTAGGAATGAGCAGTTCTTC.

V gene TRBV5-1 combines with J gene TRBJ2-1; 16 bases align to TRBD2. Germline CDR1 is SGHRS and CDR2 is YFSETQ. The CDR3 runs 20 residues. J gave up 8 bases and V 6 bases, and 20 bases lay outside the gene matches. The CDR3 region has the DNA TGCGCCAGCACCAGGGCCGGGACTAGCGGGAGGGCCGTGGTGGTCGATGAGCAGTTCTTC. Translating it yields CASTRAGTSGRAVVVDEQFF.

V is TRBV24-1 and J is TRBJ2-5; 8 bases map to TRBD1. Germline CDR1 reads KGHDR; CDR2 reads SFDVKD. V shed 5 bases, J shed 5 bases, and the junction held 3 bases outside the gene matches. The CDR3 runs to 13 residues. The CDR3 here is CATSGQGWETQYF. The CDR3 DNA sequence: TGTGCCACCAGTGGACAGGGGTGGGAGACCCAGTACTTC.

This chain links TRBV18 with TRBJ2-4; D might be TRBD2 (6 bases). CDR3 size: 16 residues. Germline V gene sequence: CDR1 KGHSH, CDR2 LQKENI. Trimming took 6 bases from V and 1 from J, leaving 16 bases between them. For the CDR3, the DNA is TGTGCCAGCTCCCCCCCGGGGGAGCGCGCCAAAAACATTCAGTACTTC. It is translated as CASSPPGERAKNIQYF.

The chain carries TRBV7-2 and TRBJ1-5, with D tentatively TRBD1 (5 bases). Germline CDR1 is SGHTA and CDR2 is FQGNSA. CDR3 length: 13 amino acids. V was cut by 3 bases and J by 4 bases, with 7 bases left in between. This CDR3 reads CASSFGGNQPQHF. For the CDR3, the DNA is TGTGCCAGCAGCTTCGGGGGAAATCAGCCCCAGCATTTT.

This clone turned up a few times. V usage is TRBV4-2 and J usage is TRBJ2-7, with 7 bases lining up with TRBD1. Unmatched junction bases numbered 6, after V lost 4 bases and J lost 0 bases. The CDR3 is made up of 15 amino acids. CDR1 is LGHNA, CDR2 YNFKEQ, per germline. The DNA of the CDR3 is TGTGCCAGCAGCCCCCGGACAGGTAACTCCTACGAGCAGTACTTC. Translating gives CASSPRTGNSYEQYF.

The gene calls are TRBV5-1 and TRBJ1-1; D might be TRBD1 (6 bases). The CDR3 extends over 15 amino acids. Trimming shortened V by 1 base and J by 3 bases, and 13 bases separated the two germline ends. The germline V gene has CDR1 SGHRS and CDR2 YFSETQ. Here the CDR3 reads CASSLSGGRDTEAFF. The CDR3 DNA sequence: TGCGCCAGCAGCTTGAGCGGGGGCAGGGACACTGAAGCTTTCTTT.

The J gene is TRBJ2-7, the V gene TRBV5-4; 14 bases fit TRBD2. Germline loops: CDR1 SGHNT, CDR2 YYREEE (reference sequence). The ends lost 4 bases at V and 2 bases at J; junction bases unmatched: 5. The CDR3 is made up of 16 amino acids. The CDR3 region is CASSSPGLAGAYEQYF. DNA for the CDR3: TGTGCCAGCAGCAGCCCGGGACTAGCGGGAGCCTACGAGCAGTACTTC.

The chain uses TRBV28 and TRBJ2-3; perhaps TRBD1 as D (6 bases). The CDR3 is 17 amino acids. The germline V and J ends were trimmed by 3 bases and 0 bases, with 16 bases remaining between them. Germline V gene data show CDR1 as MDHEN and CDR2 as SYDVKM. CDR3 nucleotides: TGTGCCAGCAGTTTGTACAGGGCCAAAACTAGCACAGATACGCAGTATTTT. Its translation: CASSLYRAKTSTDTQYF.

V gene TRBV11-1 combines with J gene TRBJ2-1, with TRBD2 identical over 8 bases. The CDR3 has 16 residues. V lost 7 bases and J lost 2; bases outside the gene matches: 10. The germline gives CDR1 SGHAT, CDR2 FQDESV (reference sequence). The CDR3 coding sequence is TGTGCCAGCAACCCGAGCGGGAGTAGCGCCTACAATGAGCAGTTCTTC. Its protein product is CASNPSGSSAYNEQFF.

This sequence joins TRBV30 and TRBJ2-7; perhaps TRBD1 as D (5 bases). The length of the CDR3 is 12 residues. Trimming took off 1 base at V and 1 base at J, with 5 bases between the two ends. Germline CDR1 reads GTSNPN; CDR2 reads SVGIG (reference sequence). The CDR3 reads CAWSGQSYEQYF. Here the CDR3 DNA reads TGTGCCTGGAGTGGACAGTCCTACGAGCAGTACTTC.

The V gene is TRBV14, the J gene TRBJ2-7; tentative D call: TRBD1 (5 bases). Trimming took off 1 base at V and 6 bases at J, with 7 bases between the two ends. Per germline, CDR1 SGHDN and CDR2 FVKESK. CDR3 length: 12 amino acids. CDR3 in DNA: TGTGCCAGCAGCCAAGGCAGGGTCGAGCAGTACTTC. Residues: CASSQGRVEQYF.

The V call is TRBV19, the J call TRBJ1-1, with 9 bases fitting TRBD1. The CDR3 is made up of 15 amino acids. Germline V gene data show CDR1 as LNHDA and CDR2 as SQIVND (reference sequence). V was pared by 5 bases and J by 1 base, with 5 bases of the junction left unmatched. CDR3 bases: TGTGCCAGTAGTCCCAGGACAGGGGCGAACACTGAAGCTTTCTTT. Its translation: CASSPRTGANTEAFF.

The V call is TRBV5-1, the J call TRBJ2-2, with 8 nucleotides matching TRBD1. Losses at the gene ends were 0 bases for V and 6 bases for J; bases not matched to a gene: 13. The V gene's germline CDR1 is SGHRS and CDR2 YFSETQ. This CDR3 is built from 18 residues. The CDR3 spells CASSLAGHPDRVAGELFF. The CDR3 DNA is TGCGCCAGCAGCTTGGCCGGTCACCCGGACAGGGTCGCCGGGGAGCTGTTTTTT.

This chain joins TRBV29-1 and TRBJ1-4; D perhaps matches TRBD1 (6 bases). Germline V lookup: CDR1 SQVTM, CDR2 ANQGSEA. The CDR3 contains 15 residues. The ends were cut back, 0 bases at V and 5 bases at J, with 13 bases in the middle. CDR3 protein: CSVEDRARGNEKLFF. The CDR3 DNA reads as TGCAGCGTTGAAGACAGGGCTAGGGGGAATGAAAAACTGTTTTTT. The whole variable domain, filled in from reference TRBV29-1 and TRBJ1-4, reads SAVISQKPSRDICQRGTSLTIQCQVDSQVTMMFWYRQQPGQSLTLIATANQGSEATYESGFVIDKFPISRPNLTFSTLTVSNMSPEDSSIYLCSVEDRARGNEKLFFGSGTQLSVL.

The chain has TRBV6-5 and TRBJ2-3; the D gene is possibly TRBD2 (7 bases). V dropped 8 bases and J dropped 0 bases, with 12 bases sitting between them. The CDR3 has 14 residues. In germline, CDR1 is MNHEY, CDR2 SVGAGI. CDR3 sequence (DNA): TGTGCCAGCGAGAGGGGGGGGAGCACAGATACGCAGTATTTT. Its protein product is CASERGGSTDTQYF.

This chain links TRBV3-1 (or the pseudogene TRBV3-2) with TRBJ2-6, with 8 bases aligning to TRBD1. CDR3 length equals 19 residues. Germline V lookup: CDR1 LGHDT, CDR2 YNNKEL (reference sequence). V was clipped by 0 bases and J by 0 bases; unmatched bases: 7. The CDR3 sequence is CASSQDPMDRVSGANVLTF. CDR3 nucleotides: TGTGCCAGCAGCCAAGACCCTATGGACAGGGTCTCTGGGGCCAACGTCCTGACTTTC.

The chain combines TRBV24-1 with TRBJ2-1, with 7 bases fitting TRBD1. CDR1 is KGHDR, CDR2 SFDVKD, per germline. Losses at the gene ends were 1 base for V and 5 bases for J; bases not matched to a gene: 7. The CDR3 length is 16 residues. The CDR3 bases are TGTGCCACCAGTGATTTAGACAGGGACAGTAACAATGAGCAGTTCTTC. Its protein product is CATSDLDRDSNNEQFF.

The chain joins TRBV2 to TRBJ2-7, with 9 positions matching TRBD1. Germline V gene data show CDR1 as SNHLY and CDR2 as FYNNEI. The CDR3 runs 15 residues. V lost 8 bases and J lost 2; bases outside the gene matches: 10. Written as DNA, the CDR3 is TGTGCCAGCGGACCCCTAGGACAGGGGCCCTACGAGCAGTACTTC. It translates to CASGPLGQGPYEQYF. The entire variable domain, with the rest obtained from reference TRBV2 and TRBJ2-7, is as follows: EPEVTQTPSHQVTQMGQEVILRCVPISNHLYFYWYRQILGQKVEFLVSFYNNEISEKSEIFDDQFSVERPDGSNFTLKIRSTKLEDSAMYFCASGPLGQGPYEQYFGPGTRLTVT.

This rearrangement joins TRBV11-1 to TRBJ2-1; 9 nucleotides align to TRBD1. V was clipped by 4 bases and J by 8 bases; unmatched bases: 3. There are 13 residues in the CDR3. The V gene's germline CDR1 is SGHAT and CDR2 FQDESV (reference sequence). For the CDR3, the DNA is TGTGCCAGCAGCTGGGACAGGGTGGATGAGCAGTTCTTC. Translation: CASSWDRVDEQFF.

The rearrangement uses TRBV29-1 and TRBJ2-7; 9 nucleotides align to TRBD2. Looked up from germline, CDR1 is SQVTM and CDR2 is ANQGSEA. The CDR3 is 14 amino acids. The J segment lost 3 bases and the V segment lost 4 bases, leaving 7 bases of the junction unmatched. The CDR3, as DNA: TGCAGCGTTGGTCCTAGCGGGACTTACTACGAGCAGTACTTC. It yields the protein CSVGPSGTYYEQYF.

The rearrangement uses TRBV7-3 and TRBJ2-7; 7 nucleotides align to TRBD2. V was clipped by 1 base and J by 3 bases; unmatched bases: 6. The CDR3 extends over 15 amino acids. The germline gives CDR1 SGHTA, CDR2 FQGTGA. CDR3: CASSLNGGDVYEQYF. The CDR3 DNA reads TGTGCCAGCAGCTTAAATGGGGGGGACGTCTACGAGCAGTACTTC.

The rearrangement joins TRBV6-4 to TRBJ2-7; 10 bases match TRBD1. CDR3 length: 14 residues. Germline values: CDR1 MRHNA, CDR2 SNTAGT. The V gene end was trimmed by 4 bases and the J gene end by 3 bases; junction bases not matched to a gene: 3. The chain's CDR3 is CASSGTGGSYEQYF. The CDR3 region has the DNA TGTGCCAGCAGTGGGACAGGGGGAAGCTACGAGCAGTACTTC.

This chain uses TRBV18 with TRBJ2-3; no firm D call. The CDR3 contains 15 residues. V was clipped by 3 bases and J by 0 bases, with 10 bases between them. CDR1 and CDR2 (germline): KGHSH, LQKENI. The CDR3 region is CASSPGFGSTDTQYF. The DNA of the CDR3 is TGTGCCAGCTCACCCGGGTTCGGAAGCACAGATACGCAGTATTTT. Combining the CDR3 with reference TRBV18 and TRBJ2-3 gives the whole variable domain NAGVMQNPRHLVRRRGQEARLRCSPMKGHSHVYWYRQLPEEGLKFMVYLQKENIIDESGMPKERFSAEFPKEGPSILRIQQVVRGDSAAYFCASSPGFGSTDTQYFGPGTRLTVL.

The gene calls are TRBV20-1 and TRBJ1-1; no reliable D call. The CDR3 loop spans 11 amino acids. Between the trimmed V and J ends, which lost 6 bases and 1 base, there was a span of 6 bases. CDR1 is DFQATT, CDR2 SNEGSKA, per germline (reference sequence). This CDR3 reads CSAQKNTEAFF. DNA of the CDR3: TGCAGTGCCCAGAAGAACACTGAAGCTTTCTTT.

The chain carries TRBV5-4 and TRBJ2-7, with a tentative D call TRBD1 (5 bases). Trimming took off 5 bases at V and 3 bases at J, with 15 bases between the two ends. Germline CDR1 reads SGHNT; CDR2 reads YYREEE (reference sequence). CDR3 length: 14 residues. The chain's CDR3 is CASSTQGARYEQYF. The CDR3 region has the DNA TGTGCCAGCAGTACCCAGGGTGCACGCTACGAGCAGTACTTC.

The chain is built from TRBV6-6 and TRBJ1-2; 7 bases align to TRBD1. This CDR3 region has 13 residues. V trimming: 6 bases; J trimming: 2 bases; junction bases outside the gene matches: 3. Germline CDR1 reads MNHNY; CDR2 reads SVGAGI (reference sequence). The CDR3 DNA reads TGTGCCAGCAGCCTGGGACAGAACTATGGCTACACCTTC. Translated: CASSLGQNYGYTF.

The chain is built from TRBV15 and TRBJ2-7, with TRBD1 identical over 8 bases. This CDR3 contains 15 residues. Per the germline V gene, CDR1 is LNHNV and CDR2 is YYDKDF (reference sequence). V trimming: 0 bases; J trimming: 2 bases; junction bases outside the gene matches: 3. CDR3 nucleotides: TGTGCCACCAGCAGAGATCCGGGACAGGCCTACGAGCAGTACTTC. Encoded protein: CATSRDPGQAYEQYF.